This record covers a single TCR beta chain. Sequenced by immunoSEQ multiplex PCR; TCRdb stores in-frame clones only, minus some. The sample carries under 85,000 clones, 90% to 95% recorded once. The data originate from a study of technical replicates of blood from a few donors. CDR3 size: 16 residues. The V gene's germline CDR1 is LNHDA and CDR2 SQIVND (reference sequence). J gave up 1 base and V 5 bases, and 9 bases lay outside the gene matches. The TCR comes from a human donor in good health. Sequencing was performed on T cells isolated from PBMCs. J is TRBJ1-1 and V is TRBV19; 8 nucleotides match TRBD1. The CDR3 is CASSLGDRPQNTEAFF. Here the CDR3 DNA reads TGTGCCAGTAGTCTTGGGGACAGGCCTCAGAACACTGAAGCTTTCTTT.